The clone carrying this T cell receptor beta chain was seen only a few times. Using its own MiXCR run on the reads, TCRdb lists one record per CDR3 protein. The sample includes 85,000 to 130,000 distinct CDR3 sequences, around 22% of them seen just once. This specimen comes from a study of T cell repertoires in cytomegalovirus infection. Study information: Both CMV infection and a matching HLA type were indicated by public TCR beta signatures.

The CDR3 has 16 amino acids. Trimming stripped 0 bases from V and 0 bases from J, with 12 bases between. Germline assignment: CDR1 DFQATT and CDR2 SNEGSKA (reference sequence). Input material: CD8+ T cells from PBMCs. This receptor was taken from a human donor in good health (CMV status not recorded). Some clones in this sample may be carry-over from other donors' samples. V and J are TRBV20-1 and TRBJ1-3; weak D call: TRBD1 (5 bases). The CDR3 loop reads CSARDRRDLSGNTIYF. The DNA for the CDR3 is TGCAGTGCTAGAGACCGCAGGGACCTCTCTGGAAACACCATATATTTT.